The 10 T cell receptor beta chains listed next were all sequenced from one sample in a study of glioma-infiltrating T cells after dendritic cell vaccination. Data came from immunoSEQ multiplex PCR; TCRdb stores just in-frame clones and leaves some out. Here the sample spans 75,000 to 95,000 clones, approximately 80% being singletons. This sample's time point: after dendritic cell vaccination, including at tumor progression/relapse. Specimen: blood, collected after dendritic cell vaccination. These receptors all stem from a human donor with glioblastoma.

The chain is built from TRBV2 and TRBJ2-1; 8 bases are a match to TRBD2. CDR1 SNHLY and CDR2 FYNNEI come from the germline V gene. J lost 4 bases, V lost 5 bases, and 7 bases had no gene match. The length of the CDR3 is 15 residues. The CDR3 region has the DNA TGTGCCAGCAGTACCAGACGGGAGGGTTACAATGAGCAGTTCTTC. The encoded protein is CASSTRREGYNEQFF.

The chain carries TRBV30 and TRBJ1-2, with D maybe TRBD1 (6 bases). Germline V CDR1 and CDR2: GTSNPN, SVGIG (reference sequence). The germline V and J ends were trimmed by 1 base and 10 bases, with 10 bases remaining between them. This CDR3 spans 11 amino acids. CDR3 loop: CAWSARQAYTF. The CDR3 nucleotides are TGTGCCTGGAGTGCTCGACAGGCCTACACCTTC.

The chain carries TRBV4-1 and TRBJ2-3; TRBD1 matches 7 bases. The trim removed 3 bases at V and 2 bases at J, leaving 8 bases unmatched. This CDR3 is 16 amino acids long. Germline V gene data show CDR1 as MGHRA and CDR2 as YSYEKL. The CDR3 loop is CASSQELGQPTDTQYF. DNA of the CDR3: TGCGCCAGCAGCCAGGAACTGGGACAGCCCACAGATACGCAGTATTTT.

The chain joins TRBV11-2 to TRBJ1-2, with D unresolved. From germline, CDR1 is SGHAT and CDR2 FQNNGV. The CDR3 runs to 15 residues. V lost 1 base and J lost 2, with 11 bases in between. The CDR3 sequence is CASSLGSSPNYGYTF. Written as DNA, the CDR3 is TGTGCCAGCAGCTTAGGTAGTAGCCCGAACTATGGCTACACCTTC. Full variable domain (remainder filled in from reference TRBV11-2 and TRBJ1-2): EAGVAQSPRYKIIEKRQSVAFWCNPISGHATLYWYQQILGQGPKLLIQFQNNGVVDDSQLPKDRFSAERLKGVDSTLKIQPAKLEDSAVYLCASSLGSSPNYGYTFGSGTRLTVV.

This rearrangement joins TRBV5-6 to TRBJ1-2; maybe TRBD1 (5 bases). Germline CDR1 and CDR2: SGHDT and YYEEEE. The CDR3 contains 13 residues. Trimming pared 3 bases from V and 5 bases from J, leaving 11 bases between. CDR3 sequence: CASSWTGTYGYTF. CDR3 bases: TGTGCCAGCAGCTGGACCGGGACTTATGGCTACACCTTC.

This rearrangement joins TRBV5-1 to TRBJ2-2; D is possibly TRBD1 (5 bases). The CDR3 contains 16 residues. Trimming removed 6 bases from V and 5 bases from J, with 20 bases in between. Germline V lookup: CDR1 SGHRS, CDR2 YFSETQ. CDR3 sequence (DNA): TGCGCCAGCAACCTTAGGGGTGGGGCCTCGACCGGGGAGCTGTTTTTT. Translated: CASNLRGGASTGELFF.

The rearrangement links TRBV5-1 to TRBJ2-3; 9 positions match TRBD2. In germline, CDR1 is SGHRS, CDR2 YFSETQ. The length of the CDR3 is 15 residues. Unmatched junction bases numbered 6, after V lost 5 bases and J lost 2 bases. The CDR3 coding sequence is TGCGCCAGCAGGGTAGCGGGGGCTGACACAGATACGCAGTATTTT. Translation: CASRVAGADTDTQYF.

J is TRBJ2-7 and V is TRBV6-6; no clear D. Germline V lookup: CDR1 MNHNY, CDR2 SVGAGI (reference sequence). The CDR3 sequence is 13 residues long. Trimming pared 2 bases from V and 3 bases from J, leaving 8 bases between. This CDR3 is CASSYGQFYEQYF. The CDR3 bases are TGTGCCAGCAGTTACGGTCAGTTCTACGAGCAGTACTTC.

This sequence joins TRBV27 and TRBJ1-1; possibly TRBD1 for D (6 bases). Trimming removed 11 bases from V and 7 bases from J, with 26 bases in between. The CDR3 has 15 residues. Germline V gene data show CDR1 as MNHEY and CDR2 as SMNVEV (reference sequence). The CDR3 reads CASRGVRGQDVEAFF. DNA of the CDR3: TGTGCCTCACGGGGGGTGAGGGGACAAGACGTTGAAGCTTTCTTT.

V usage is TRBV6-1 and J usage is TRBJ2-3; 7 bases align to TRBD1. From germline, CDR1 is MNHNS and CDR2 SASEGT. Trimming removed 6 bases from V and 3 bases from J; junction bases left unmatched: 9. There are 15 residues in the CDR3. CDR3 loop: CASSGQAQGTDTQYF. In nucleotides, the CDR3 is TGTGCCAGCAGCGGACAGGCCCAGGGAACAGATACGCAGTATTTT.